The 5 T cell receptor gamma chains below come from one sample, sequenced in a study of Vδ1+ human thymocytes. No antigens are known for them. Sequences come from RNA converted to cDNA by reverse transcription. CDR3 amplicons came from multiplex PCR with pooled V-gene forward and constant-region reverse primers. TCRdb called clones anew from the multiplex PCR reads with CATT. The top ten clones hold roughly 2% of a sample with tens of thousands of gamma-chain clones, 20% to 25% of them seen once. Study outcomes and limitations: Thymic TRG and TRD repertoires appeared highly polyclonal, with Gaussian CDR3 length distributions.

Sequencing was carried out using Vdelta1+ gamma-delta thymocytes from the thymus. Stated subset: FACS-sorted CD3+ TCRalphabeta- TCRVdelta1+ TCRVdelta2- thymocytes. The receptor set was obtained from a girl less than two years old who had congenital heart surgery.

This chain links TRGV4 with TRGJ1 or TRGJ2. The trim removed 3 bases at V and 3 bases at J, leaving 8 bases unmatched. The CDR3 spans 14 residues. The germline gives CDR1 EGSTGY, CDR2 YDSYTSSV. CDR3 residues: CATWDSSFYYKKLF. In DNA form, the CDR3 reads TGTGCCACCTGGGATAGCTCCTTTTATTATAAGAAACTCTTT.

This clone was picked up a small number of times. J is TRGJP2 and V is TRGV4. Germline CDR1 and CDR2: EGSTGY and YDSYTSSV. The CDR3 loop spans 14 amino acids. J gave up 4 bases and V 5 bases, and 7 bases lay outside the gene matches. CDR3 sequence reads: CATWGRDSDWIKTF. CDR3 in DNA: TGTGCCACCTGGGGGAGGGATAGTGATTGGATCAAGACGTTT.

Details on this clone: A much bigger clone sits one base away, suggesting this may be a read error. This rearrangement joins TRGV9 to TRGJ1 or TRGJ2. The ends lost 0 bases at V and 8 bases at J; junction bases unmatched: 7. CDR3 size: 13 residues. Germline lookup yields CDR1 GITISATS and CDR2 ISYDGTV (reference sequence). Written as DNA, the CDR3 is TGTGCCTTGTGGGAGGTGCAGTCTCATAAGAAACTCTTT. Encoded protein: CALWEVQSHKKLF.

This rearrangement joins TRGV4 to TRGJP2. With 4 bases clipped from V and 3 bases from J, the junction kept 5 bases outside the gene matches. CDR1 and CDR2 (germline): EGSTGY, YDSYTSSV. This CDR3 is 14 amino acids long. In DNA form, the CDR3 reads TGTGCCACCTGGGACAGGGGTAGTGATTGGATCAAGACGTTT. Its protein product is CATWDRGSDWIKTF.

This clone turned up a few times. Other DNA sequences in the sample encode the same CDR3. The chain recombines TRGV3 with TRGJ1 or TRGJ2. The CDR3 is made up of 13 amino acids. V lost 0 bases and J lost 6; bases outside the gene matches: 5. Looked up from germline, CDR1 is VTNTFY and CDR2 is YDVSTARD (reference sequence). The CDR3 DNA reads TGTGCCACCTGGGACAGGCCCGCTTATAAGAAACTCTTT. Its translation: CATWDRPAYKKLF.